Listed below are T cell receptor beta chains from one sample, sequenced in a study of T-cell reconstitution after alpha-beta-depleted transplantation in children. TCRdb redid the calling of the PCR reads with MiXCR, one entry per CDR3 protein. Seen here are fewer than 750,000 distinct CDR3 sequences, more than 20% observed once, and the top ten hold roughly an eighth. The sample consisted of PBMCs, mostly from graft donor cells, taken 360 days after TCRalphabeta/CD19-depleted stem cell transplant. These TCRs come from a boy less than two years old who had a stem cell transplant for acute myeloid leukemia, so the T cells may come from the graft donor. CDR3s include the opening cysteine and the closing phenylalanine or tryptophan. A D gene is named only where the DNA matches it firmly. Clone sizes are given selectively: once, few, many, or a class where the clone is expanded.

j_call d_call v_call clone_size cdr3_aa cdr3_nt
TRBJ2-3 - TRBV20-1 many CSARGDSKTDTQYF TGCAGTGCTAGGGGGGACTCAAAGACAGATACGCAGTATTTT
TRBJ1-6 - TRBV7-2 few CASSLEGFWRTLHF TGTGCCAGCAGCTTAGAAGGCTTCTGGAGGACCCTCCACTTT
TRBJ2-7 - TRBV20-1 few CSVNRARGYEQYF TGCAGTGTCAACCGGGCCAGGGGCTACGAGCAGTACTTC
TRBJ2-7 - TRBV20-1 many CSARTASSYEQYF TGCAGTGCTAGGACGGCGAGCTCCTACGAGCAGTACTTC
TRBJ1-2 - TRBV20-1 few CSAHTVSYGYTF TGCAGTGCTCATACAGTTAGCTATGGCTACACCTTC
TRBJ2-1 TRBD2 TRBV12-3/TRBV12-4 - CASRTLAGGSYNQQFF TGTGCCAGCAGAACTCTAGCGGGGGGCAGCTACAATCAGCAGTTCTTC
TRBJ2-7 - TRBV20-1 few CSAREGWAWGEQYF TGCAGTGCTAGAGAGGGTTGGGCGTGGGGCGAGCAGTACTTC
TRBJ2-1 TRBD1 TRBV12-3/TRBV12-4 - CASIDRGNEQFF TGTGCCAGCATCGACAGGGGCAATGAGCAGTTCTTC
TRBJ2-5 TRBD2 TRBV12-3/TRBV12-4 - CASSLAPLRGARETQYF TGTGCCAGCAGTTTAGCCCCATTGCGGGGGGCGAGGGAGACCCAGTACTTC
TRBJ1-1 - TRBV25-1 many CASSEASLNTEAFF TGTGCCAGCAGTGAAGCGAGTCTGAACACTGAAGCTTTCTTT
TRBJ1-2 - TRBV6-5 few CASSYSMRDTFINGYTF TGTGCCAGCAGTTACTCGATGCGGGACACCTTTATTAATGGCTACACCTTC
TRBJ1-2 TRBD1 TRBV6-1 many CASLPMRDSYGYTF TGTGCCAGCTTGCCGATGAGGGACAGCTATGGCTACACCTTC
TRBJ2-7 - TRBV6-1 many CASRQYSPSSYEQYF TGTGCCAGCAGACAATACAGCCCGAGCTCCTACGAGCAGTACTTC
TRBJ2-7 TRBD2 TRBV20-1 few CSARDLNGLTSGGPYEQYF TGCAGTGCTAGAGATCTCAATGGGTTGACTAGCGGGGGGCCGTACGAGCAGTACTTC
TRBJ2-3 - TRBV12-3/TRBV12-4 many CASSQSGRSTDTQYF TGTGCCAGCAGTCAGTCCGGCCGAAGCACAGATACGCAGTATTTT
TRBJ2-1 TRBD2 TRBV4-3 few CASSLKQNAGGPNEQFF TGCGCCAGCAGCCTCAAACAAAATGCGGGGGGGCCGAATGAGCAGTTCTTC
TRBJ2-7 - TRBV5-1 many CASSLTEYEQYF TGCGCCAGCAGCTTGACGGAATACGAGCAGTACTTC
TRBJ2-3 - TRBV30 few CAWSPIPDTQYF TGTGCCTGGAGTCCGATCCCTGATACGCAGTATTTT
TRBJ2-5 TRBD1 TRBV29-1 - CSVIRNRGRETQYF TGCAGCGTTATAAGGAACAGGGGCAGAGAGACCCAGTACTTC
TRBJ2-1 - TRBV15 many CATSRDFTEPTYNEQFF TGTGCCACCAGCAGAGATTTCACAGAGCCTACCTACAATGAGCAGTTCTTC
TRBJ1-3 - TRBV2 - CASSPEERPGNTIYF TGTGCCAGCAGCCCTGAGGAGAGACCCGGAAACACCATATATTTT
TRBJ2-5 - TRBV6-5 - CASSYSRQLKTQYF TGTGCCAGCAGTTACTCGAGACAGCTGAAGACCCAGTACTTC
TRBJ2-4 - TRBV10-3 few CAISELGIQYF TGTGCCATCAGTGAGTTGGGCATTCAGTACTTC
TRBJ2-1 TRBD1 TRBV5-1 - CASSLNRGAISYNEQFF TGCGCCAGCAGCTTAAACAGGGGGGCCATTTCCTACAATGAGCAGTTCTTC
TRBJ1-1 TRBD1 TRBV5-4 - CASSRTGNGREAFF TGTGCCAGCAGCCGGACAGGGAATGGTCGTGAAGCTTTCTTT
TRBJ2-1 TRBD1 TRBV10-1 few CASGTGIGEQFF TGCGCCAGTGGGACAGGGATAGGTGAGCAGTTCTTC